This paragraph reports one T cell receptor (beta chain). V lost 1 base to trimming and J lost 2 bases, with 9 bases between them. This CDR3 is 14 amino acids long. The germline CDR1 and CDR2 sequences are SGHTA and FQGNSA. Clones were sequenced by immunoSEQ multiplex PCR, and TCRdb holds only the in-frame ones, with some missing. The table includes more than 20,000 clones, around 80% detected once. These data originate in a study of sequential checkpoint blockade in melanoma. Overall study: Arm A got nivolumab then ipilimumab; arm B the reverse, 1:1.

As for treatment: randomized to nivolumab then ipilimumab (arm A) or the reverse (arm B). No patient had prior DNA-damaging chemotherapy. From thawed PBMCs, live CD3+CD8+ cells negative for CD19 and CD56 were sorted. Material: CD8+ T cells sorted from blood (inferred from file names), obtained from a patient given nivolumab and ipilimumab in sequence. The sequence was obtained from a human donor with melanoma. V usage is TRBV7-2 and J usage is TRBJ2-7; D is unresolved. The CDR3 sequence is CASSLGPTTYEQYF. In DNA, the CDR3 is TGTGCCAGCAGCTTAGGGCCCACGACCTACGAGCAGTACTTC.